What follows describes a single T cell receptor (beta chain). Assay: immunoSEQ multiplex PCR; the TCRdb copy retains only in-frame clones and omits some. The sample has about 130,000 clones, around 80% seen once. This entry is derived from a study of cytotoxic CD8 clonotypes in ibrutinib-treated CLL. Looked up from germline, CDR1 is SGHVS and CDR2 is FQNEAQ. The CDR3 runs 17 residues. Deletions cut 5 bases from V and 8 bases from J, with 24 bases between. The rearrangement uses TRBV7-8 and TRBJ1-4; D unresolved. Sequenced here: PBMCs, sampled after 12 months of ibrutinib treatment. The sequence was obtained from a human donor with chronic lymphocytic leukemia. The CDR3 region is CASSVRGSRTKGEKLFF. Here the CDR3 DNA reads TGTGCCAGCAGCGTCCGGGGATCACGAACAAAGGGAGAAAAACTGTTTTTT.